Below, 13 T cell receptor beta chains from the same sample are listed, as sequenced in a study of blood T cell repertoires in COVID-19. Measured with immunoSEQ multiplex PCR; TCRdb has only the in-frame clones, and not every one. The sample lists roughly 170,000 clones, about 88% seen once, with approximately 24% in the top ten. The sequenced material came from peripheral blood. These receptors were collected from a man in his sixties with acute or convalescent COVID-19.

The chain recombines TRBV4-1 with TRBJ1-2; 9 positions match TRBD1. This CDR3 is 14 amino acids long. Losses at the gene ends were 1 base for V and 7 bases for J; bases not matched to a gene: 4. Germline-derived CDR1 and CDR2 are MGHRA and YSYEKL. CDR3 nucleotides: TGCGCCAGCAGCCAAGGGGACAGGGTAACTGGCTACACCTTC. It codes for CASSQGDRVTGYTF.

CDR3 DNA sequence: TGTGCCAGCAGTCGAGCCCCAGGGGGTGGAAACACCATATATTTT. This codes for CASSRAPGGGNTIYF. The rearrangement uses TRBV3-1 (or the pseudogene TRBV3-2) and TRBJ1-3, with 7 bases matching TRBD1. The J segment lost 3 bases and the V segment lost 6 bases, leaving 8 bases of the junction unmatched. Germline CDR1 and CDR2: LGHDT and YNNKEL (reference sequence). The CDR3 contains 15 residues.

This sequence joins TRBV25-1 and TRBJ1-4, with TRBD1 as a possible D gene (5 bases). The germline CDR1 and CDR2 sequences are MGHDK and SYGVNS. The CDR3 extends over 16 amino acids. The V end was cut by 3 bases, the J end by 0 bases, with 11 bases between. The CDR3 DNA sequence: TGTGCCAGCAGTGACCGTGGGGCTGCAACTAATGAAAAACTGTTTTTT. Translation: CASSDRGAATNEKLFF.

The chain recombines TRBV30 with TRBJ1-1; no clear D. Trimming pared 3 bases from V and 5 bases from J, leaving 13 bases between. The CDR3 sequence is 13 residues long. CDR1 GTSNPN and CDR2 SVGIG come from the germline V gene (reference sequence). The CDR3 spells CAWRGGGITEAFF. CDR3 sequence (DNA): TGTGCCTGGAGGGGTGGAGGGATAACTGAAGCTTTCTTT.

The V gene is TRBV12-3 or TRBV12-4, the J gene TRBJ1-1, with D unclear. V was clipped by 3 bases and J by 7 bases, with 9 bases between them. The length of the CDR3 is 12 residues. The CDR3 loop reads CASSFVRGEAFF. In nucleotides, the CDR3 is TGTGCCAGCAGTTTCGTGCGAGGTGAAGCTTTCTTT.

In this sample, this clone turned up many times. The chain links TRBV2 to TRBJ2-4; the match to TRBD1 covers 10 bases. There are 20 residues in the CDR3. V lost 0 bases to trimming and J lost 1 base; unmatched junction nucleotides: 12. CDR1 is SNHLY and CDR2 is FYNNEI in the germline V gene. This chain's CDR3 is CASSEALRWGQGSAKNIQYF. The CDR3 DNA reads as TGTGCCAGCAGTGAAGCGCTTCGTTGGGGACAGGGGAGTGCCAAAAACATTCAGTACTTC.

V is TRBV10-1 and J is TRBJ2-7; tentative D call: TRBD1 (6 bases). Trimming pared 8 bases from V and 6 bases from J, leaving 8 bases between. The CDR3 runs to 10 residues. From germline, CDR1 is WNHNN and CDR2 SYGVQD (reference sequence). Here the CDR3 reads CASRGGEQYF. CDR3 nucleotide sequence: TGCGCCAGCCGAGGGGGCGAGCAGTACTTC.

This chain uses TRBV7-9 with TRBJ1-3; no clear D gene. The germline V gene has CDR1 SEHNR and CDR2 FQNEAQ (reference sequence). The V gene lost 0 bases and the J gene lost 14 bases, with 11 bases spanning the gap. This CDR3 spans 12 amino acids. For the CDR3, the DNA is TGTGCCAGCAGCTTAGCGTCAGATTCCGTATATTTT. Translation: CASSLASDSVYF.

The V gene is TRBV7-3, the J gene TRBJ2-2; D is perhaps TRBD1 (7 bases). CDR3 length: 17 residues. Germline V gene lookup returns CDR1 SGHTA and CDR2 FQGTGA. V was cut by 2 bases and J by 4 bases, with 17 bases left in between. CDR3 region: CASSLGVQGTGTGELFF. DNA for the CDR3: TGTGCCAGCAGCTTAGGAGTACAGGGGACTGGCACCGGGGAGCTGTTTTTT.

The V and J genes are TRBV11-3 and TRBJ2-1, with TRBD1 matching 10 bases. V was clipped by 5 bases and J by 8 bases; unmatched bases: 9. Germline lookup yields CDR1 SGHNT and CDR2 YENEEA. This CDR3 contains 15 residues. DNA for the CDR3: TGTGCCAGCAGCGCTAGGGACAGGGGAGGCGATGAGCAGTTCTTC. Its translation: CASSARDRGGDEQFF. Complete variable domain (other parts from reference TRBV11-3 and TRBJ2-1): EAGVVQSPRYKIIEKKQPVAFWCNPISGHNTLYWYLQNLGQGPELLIRYENEEAVDDSQLPKDRFSAERLKGVDSTLKIQPAELGDSAVYLCASSARDRGGDEQFFGPGTRLTVL.

The chain links TRBV7-9 to TRBJ1-2; a possible D gene is TRBD1 (6 bases). The V and J ends lost 0 bases and 7 bases respectively, with 12 bases between them. The CDR3 totals 14 residues. Germline CDR1 SEHNR, CDR2 FQNEAQ (reference sequence). CDR3 protein: CASSLANRVSGYTF. The CDR3 DNA sequence: TGTGCCAGCAGCTTAGCCAACAGGGTTTCTGGCTACACCTTC. Full variable domain (rest looked up from reference TRBV7-9 and TRBJ1-2): DTGVSQNPRHKITKRGQNVTFRCDPISEHNRLYWYRQTLGQGPEFLTYFQNEAQLEKSRLLSDRFSAERPKGSFSTLEIQRTEQGDSAMYLCASSLANRVSGYTFGSGTRLTVV.

The gene calls are TRBV7-2 and TRBJ1-5, with unresolved D. Germline values: CDR1 SGHTA, CDR2 FQGNSA. Trimming took 4 bases from V and 5 from J, leaving 9 bases between them. The CDR3 is made up of 13 amino acids. CDR3 loop: CASSSAADQPQHF. The CDR3 bases are TGTGCCAGCAGCTCGGCGGCAGATCAGCCCCAGCATTTT. The entire variable domain, with the rest obtained from reference TRBV7-2 and TRBJ1-5, is as follows: GAGVSQSPSNKVTEKGKDVELRCDPISGHTALYWYRQSLGQGLEFLIYFQGNSAPDKSGLPSDRFSAERTGGSVSTLTIQRTQQEDSAVYLCASSSAADQPQHFGDGTRLSIL.

This clone was picked up a small number of times. The chain has TRBV5-1 and TRBJ1-2; 8 bases agree with TRBD1. V was clipped by 5 bases and J by 2 bases; unmatched bases: 5. The CDR3 has 14 amino acids. In germline, CDR1 is SGHRS, CDR2 YFSETQ. CDR3 DNA sequence: TGCGCCAGCAGTACACAGGGGGGGAACTATGGCTACACCTTC. Its translation: CASSTQGGNYGYTF.